The clone carrying this T cell receptor (beta chain) occurred once. Its antigen is unknown. This entry is derived from a study of cytomegalovirus exposure and HLA in healthy donors. Study-level information: The 500 to 850 first-cohort repertoires and the approximately 110 validation repertoires shared the same platform, a later analysis reported. Whole-study results and caveats: Reports indicated that the classifier achieved high specificity and sensitivity in diagnosing cytomegalovirus status. According to a subsequent analysis, TCR clusters identified in the first cohort showed a tendency to co-occur across the 100 to 150 validation repertoires.

Separate from the approximately 670-subject first cohort, the roughly 130-subject validation cohort was the one that the donors belonged to. Sequencing used immunoSEQ multiplex PCR; TCRdb keeps in-frame clones, though not all of them. Among about 400,000 clones, more than 80% were seen once, and the ten largest hold over 0.75%. This clonotype was obtained from a woman under 30 in good health and CMV-seronegative. Sequenced: PBMCs.

The DNA of the CDR3 is TGTGCCAGCAGCGTAAGCAGGGTCGGCGAGCAGTACTTC. Translated, it gives CASSVSRVGEQYF. This chain connects TRBV9 to TRBJ2-7; tentatively, D is TRBD1 (5 bases). Germline V gene data show CDR1 as SGDLS and CDR2 as YYNGEE. Trimming cost V 1 base and J 6 bases, with 11 bases left between them. The CDR3 runs 13 residues.